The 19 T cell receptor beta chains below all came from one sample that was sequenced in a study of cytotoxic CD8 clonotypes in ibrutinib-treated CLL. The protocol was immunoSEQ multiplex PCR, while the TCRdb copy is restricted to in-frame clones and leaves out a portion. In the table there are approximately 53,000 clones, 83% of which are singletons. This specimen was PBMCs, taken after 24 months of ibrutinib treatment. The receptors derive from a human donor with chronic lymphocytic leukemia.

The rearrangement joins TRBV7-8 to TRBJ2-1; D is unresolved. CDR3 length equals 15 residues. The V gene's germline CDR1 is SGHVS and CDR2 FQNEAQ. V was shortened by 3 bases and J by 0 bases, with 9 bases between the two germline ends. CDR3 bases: TGTGCCAGCAGCTTCGTGGAGAGCTCCTACAATGAGCAGTTCTTC. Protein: CASSFVESSYNEQFF.

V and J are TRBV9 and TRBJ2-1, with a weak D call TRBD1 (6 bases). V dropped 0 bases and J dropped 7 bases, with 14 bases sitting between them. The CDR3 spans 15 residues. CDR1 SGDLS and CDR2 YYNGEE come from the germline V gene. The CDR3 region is CASSVGGQSGNEQFF. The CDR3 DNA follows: TGTGCCAGCAGCGTAGGAGGACAGTCTGGTAATGAGCAGTTCTTC.

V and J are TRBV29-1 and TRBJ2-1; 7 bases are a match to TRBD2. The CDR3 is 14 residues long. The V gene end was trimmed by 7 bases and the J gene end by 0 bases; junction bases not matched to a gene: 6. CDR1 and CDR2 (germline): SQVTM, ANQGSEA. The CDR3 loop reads CSGGGRGSYNEQFF. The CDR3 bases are TGCAGCGGTGGCGGGAGAGGCTCCTACAATGAGCAGTTCTTC.

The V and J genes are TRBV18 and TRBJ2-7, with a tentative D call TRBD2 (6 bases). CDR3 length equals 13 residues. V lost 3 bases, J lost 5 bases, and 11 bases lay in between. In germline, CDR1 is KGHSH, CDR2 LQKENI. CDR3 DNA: TGTGCCAGCTCACCGGAGGGGCGCCACGAGCAGTACTTC. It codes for CASSPEGRHEQYF.

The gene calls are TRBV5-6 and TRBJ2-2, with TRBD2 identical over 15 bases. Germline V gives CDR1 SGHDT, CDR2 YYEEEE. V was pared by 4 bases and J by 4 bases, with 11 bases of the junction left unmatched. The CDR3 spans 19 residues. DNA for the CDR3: TGTGCCAGCAGCCAGTCAGGACTAGCGGGAGGGCCACGCACCGGGGAGCTGTTTTTT. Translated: CASSQSGLAGGPRTGELFF. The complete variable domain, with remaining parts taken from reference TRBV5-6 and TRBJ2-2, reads DAGVTQSPTHLIKTRGQQVTLRCSPKSGHDTVSWYQQALGQGPQFIFQYYEEEERQRGNFPDRFSGHQFPNYSSELNVNALLLGDSALYLCASSQSGLAGGPRTGELFFGEGSRLTVL.

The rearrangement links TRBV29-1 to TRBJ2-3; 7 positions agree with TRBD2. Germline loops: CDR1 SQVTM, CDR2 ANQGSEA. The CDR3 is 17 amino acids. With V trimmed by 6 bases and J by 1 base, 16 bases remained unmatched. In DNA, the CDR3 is TGCAGCGTCCTCGGGACTATCCTAGAGAGGGGCACAGATACGCAGTATTTT. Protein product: CSVLGTILERGTDTQYF.

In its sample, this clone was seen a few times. The CDR3 coding sequence is TGTGCCAGCGTTGGGTACTCAGATGGCTACACCTTC. It is translated as CASVGYSDGYTF. This chain joins TRBV6-1 and TRBJ1-2, with D unresolved. The CDR3 length is 12 residues. V was cut by 8 bases and J by 6 bases, with 13 bases left in between. The germline V gene encodes CDR1 MNHNS and CDR2 SASEGT.

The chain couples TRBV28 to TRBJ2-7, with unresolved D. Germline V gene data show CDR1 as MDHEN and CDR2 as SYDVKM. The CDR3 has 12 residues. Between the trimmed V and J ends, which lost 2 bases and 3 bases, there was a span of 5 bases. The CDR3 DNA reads TGTGCCAGCAGTTTAACGGGCTACGAGCAGTACTTC. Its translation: CASSLTGYEQYF.

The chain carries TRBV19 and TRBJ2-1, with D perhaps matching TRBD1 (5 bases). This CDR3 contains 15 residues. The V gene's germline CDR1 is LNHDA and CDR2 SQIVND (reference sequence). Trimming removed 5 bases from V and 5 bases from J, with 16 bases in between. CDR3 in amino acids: CASSPDSAINNEQFF. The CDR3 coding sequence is TGTGCCAGTAGTCCCGACAGTGCTATCAACAATGAGCAGTTCTTC. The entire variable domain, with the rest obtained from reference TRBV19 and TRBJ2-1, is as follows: DGGITQSPKYLFRKEGQNVTLSCEQNLNHDAMYWYRQDPGQGLRLIYYSQIVNDFQKGDIAEGYSVSREKKESFPLTVTSAQKNPTAFYLCASSPDSAINNEQFFGPGTRLTVL.

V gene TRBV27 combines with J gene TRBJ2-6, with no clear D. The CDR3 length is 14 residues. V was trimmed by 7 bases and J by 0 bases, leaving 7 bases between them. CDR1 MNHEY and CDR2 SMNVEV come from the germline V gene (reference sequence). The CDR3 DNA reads TGTGCCAGCAAACTCAGCTCTGGGGCCAACGTCCTGACTTTC. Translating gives CASKLSSGANVLTF.

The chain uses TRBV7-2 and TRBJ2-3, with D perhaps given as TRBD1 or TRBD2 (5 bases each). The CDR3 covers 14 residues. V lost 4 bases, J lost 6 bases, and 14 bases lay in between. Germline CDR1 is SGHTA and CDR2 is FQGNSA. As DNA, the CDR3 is TGTGCCAGCAGCTCTGAGGGAGCAGGGGATACGCAGTATTTT. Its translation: CASSSEGAGDTQYF.

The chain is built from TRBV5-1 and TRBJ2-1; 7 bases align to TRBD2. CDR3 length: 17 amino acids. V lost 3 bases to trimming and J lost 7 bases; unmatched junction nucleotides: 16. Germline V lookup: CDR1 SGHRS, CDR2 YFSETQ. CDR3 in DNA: TGCGCCAGCAGCTCCCTGGCGTCTAGCGGAGGCGAGAATGAGCAGTTCTTC. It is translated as CASSSLASSGGENEQFF.

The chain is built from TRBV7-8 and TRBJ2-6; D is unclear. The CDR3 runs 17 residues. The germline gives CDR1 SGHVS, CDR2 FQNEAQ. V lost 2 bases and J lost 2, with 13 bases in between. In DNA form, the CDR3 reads TGTGCCAGCAGCTTATGGGCCAGGTCAGCTGGGGCCAACGTCCTGACTTTC. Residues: CASSLWARSAGANVLTF. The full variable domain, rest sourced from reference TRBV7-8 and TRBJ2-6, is GAGVSQSPRYKVAKRGQDVALRCDPISGHVSLFWYQQALGQGPEFLTYFQNEAQLDKSGLPSDRFFAERPEGSVSTLKIQRTQQEDSAVYLCASSLWARSAGANVLTFGAGSRLTVL.

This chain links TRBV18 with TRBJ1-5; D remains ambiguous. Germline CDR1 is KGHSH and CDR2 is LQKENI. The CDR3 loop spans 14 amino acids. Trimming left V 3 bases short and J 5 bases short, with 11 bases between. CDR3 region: CASSPIQTYQPQHF. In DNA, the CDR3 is TGTGCCAGCTCACCCATACAGACGTATCAGCCCCAGCATTTT.

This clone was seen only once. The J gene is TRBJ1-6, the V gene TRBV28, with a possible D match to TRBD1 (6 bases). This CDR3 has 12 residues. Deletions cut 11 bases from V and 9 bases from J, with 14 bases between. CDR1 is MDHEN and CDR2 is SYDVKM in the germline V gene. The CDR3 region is CAEGHEGSPLHF. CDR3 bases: TGTGCCGAGGGACATGAGGGTTCACCCCTCCACTTT.

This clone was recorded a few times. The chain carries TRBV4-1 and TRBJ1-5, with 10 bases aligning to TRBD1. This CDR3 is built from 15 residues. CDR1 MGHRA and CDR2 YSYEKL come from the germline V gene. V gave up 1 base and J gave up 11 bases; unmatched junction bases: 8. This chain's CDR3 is CASSQAGQGTGAQHF. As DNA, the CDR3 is TGCGCCAGCAGCCAAGCGGGACAGGGGACGGGAGCCCAGCATTTT.

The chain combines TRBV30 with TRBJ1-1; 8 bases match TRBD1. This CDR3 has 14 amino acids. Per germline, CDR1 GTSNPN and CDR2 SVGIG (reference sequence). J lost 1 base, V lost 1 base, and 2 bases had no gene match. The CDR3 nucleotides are TGTGCCTGGAGTGCAGGGACAGGGAACACTGAAGCTTTCTTT. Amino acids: CAWSAGTGNTEAFF.

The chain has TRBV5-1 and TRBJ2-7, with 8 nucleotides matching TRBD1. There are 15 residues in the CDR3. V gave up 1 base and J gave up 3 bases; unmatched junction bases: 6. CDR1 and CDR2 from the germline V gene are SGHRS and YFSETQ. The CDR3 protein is CASSLTGTGIYEQYF. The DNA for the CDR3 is TGCGCCAGCAGCTTGACCGGGACAGGAATCTACGAGCAGTACTTC.

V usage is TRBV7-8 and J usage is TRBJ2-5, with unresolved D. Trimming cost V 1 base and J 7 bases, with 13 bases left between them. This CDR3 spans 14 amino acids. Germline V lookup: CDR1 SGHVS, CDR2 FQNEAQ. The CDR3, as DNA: TGTGCCAGCAGCTTAGTGGGCATAGTAGGGACCCAGTACTTC. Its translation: CASSLVGIVGTQYF.